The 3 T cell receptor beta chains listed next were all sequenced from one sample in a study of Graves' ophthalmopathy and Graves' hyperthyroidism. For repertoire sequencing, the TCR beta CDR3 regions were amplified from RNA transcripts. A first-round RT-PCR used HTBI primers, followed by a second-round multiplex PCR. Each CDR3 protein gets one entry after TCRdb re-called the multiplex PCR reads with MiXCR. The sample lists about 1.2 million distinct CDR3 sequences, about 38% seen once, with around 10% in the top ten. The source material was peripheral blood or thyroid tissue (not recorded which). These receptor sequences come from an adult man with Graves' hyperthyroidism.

This chain's CDR3 is CATSSPGQGASEAFF. CDR3 nucleotide sequence: TGTGCCACCAGCAGCCCAGGACAGGGGGCATCTGAAGCTTTCTTT. V is TRBV15 and J is TRBJ1-1, with TRBD1 matching over 11 bases. The V gene's germline CDR1 is LNHNV and CDR2 YYDKDF (reference sequence). Germline trimming cut 3 bases from V and 6 bases from J; bases unmatched to any gene: 6. This CDR3 spans 15 amino acids.

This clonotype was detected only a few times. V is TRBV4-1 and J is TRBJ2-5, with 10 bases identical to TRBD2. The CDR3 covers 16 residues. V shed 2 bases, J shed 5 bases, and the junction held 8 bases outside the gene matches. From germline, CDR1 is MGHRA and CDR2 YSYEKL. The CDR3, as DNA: TGCGCCAGCAGCCAACTTCTAGCGGGAGTAGGTGAGACCCAGTACTTC. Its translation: CASSQLLAGVGETQYF.

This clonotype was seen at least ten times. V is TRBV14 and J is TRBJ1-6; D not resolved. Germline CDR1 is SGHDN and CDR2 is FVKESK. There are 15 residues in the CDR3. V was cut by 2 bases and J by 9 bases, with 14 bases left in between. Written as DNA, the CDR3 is TGTGCCAGCAGCCAACGCCGGGATCGGAGTTCACCCCTCCACTTT. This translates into CASSQRRDRSSPLHF. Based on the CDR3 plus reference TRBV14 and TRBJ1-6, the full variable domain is EAGVTQFPSHSVIEKGQTVTLRCDPISGHDNLYWYRRVMGKEIKFLLHFVKESKQDESGMPNNRFLAERTGGTYSTLKVQPAELEDSGVYFCASSQRRDRSSPLHFGNGTRLTVT.